The 3 T cell receptor beta chains given below trace back to one sample, sequenced in a study of T cell responses to AZD1222 COVID-19 vaccine. Sequenced by immunoSEQ multiplex PCR; TCRdb stores in-frame clones only, minus some. The repertoire has 130,000 or so clones, approximately 85% of them found once; the top ten carry 9.4%. The input for sequencing was peripheral blood, taken on day 0 of AZD1222 vaccination. Receptors originate from an adult in good health.

This rearrangement joins TRBV6-1 to TRBJ1-3; no clear D. From germline, CDR1 is MNHNS and CDR2 SASEGT. The CDR3 totals 16 residues. Trimming stripped 1 base from V and 2 bases from J, with 12 bases between. The CDR3 is CASSEDRLPTGNTIYF. CDR3 sequence (DNA): TGTGCCAGCAGTGAAGATAGACTTCCGACTGGAAACACCATATATTTT.

The chain joins TRBV30 to TRBJ1-2; 9 bases agree with TRBD1. The CDR3 runs 13 residues. CDR1 GTSNPN and CDR2 SVGIG come from the germline V gene (reference sequence). With 5 bases clipped from V and 7 bases from J, the junction kept 8 bases outside the gene matches. Here the CDR3 DNA reads TGTGCCTGGGAAACAGGGGGCGCGGGTGGCTACACCTTC. This translates into CAWETGGAGGYTF.

As for this clone: A junction boundary mismatches the germline segment, possibly from a read error. This chain uses TRBV7-7 with TRBJ2-6; D ambiguous. This CDR3 contains 15 residues. The germline V gene has CDR1 SSHAT and CDR2 FNYEAQ (reference sequence). The CDR3 sequence: CASSSDQTGANVLTF. The DNA of the CDR3 is TGTGCTAGCAGCTCCGACCAAACAGGGGCCAACGTCCTGACTTTC. Together with reference TRBV7-7 and TRBJ2-6, the CDR3 gives the full variable domain: GAGVSQSPRYKVTKRGQDVTLRCDPISSHATLYWYQQALGQGPEFLTYFNYEAQPDKSGLPSDRFSAERPEGSISTLTIQRTEQRDSAMYRCASSSDQTGANVLTFGAGSRLTVL.